This is a list of T cell receptor beta chains from one sample in a study of cytomegalovirus exposure and HLA in healthy donors. Using immunoSEQ multiplex PCR, the repertoire was profiled, and TCRdb retains in-frame clones only, with some absent. The sample contains over 70,000 clones, approximately 67% of which appear only once. Sequencing was performed on PBMCs. The receptors were sampled from a man between 40 and 49 years old in good health and CMV-seropositive. CDR3s include the opening cysteine and the closing phenylalanine or tryptophan. Each record gives: V gene, clone size, D gene, J gene, CDR3 protein, CDR3 DNA. A D gene is named only where the DNA matches it firmly. Clone size is stated in some rows and not others, as once, few, many or a class when expanded.

TRBV10-3	few	-	TRBJ1-1	CAISEEGNTEAFF	TGTGCCATCAGTGAGGAGGGGAACACTGAAGCTTTCTTT
TRBV6-1	-	-	TRBJ2-7	CASSLQDYEQYF	TGTGCCAGCAGTTTGCAGGACTACGAGCAGTACTTC
TRBV29-1	-	-	TRBJ1-4	CSVARGNEKLFF	TGCAGCGTTGCTCGGGGGAATGAAAAACTGTTTTTT
TRBV11-2	-	TRBD1	TRBJ2-7	CASSYGQESYEQYF	TGTGCCAGCAGCTACGGACAGGAGTCCTACGAGCAGTACTTC
TRBV6-5	-	TRBD1	TRBJ1-1	CASSYLTGAGGEAFF	TGTGCCAGCAGTTACCTCACAGGGGCCGGGGGTGAAGCTTTCTTT
TRBV23-1	-	-	TRBJ1-2	CASSQSARQPLYGYTF	TGCGCCAGCAGTCAATCGGCCCGACAACCCTTATATGGCTACACCTTC
TRBV5-6	-	-	TRBJ2-1	CASSPGVEQFF	TGTGCCAGCAGCCCCGGGGTTGAGCAGTTCTTC
TRBV6-5	medium-sized	-	TRBJ2-7	CASSSPRAGTYEQYF	TGTGCCAGCAGTTCCCCCCGGGCGGGGACCTACGAGCAGTACTTC
TRBV5-1	-	TRBD1	TRBJ2-5	CASSGRDRGSQETQYF	TGCGCCAGCAGCGGCCGGGACAGGGGGTCCCAAGAGACCCAGTACTTC
TRBV5-4	-	TRBD2	TRBJ2-3	CASMGLAGVPDTQYF	TGTGCCAGCATGGGGCTAGCGGGAGTTCCAGATACGCAGTATTTT
TRBV11-3	-	TRBD2	TRBJ2-3	CASSLGGSTDTQYF	TGTGCCAGCAGCTTGGGGGGGAGTACCGATACGCAGTATTTT
TRBV9	-	-	TRBJ2-5	CASSLGQQETQYF	TGTGCCAGCAGCTTAGGACAGCAAGAGACCCAGTACTTC
TRBV7-8	-	-	TRBJ1-1	CASSPHRVAGKNTEAFF	TGTGCCAGCAGTCCCCACCGAGTGGCAGGCAAGAACACTGAAGCTTTCTTT
TRBV19	once	TRBD1	TRBJ1-2	CASSRGQGAGGYTF	TGTGCCAGTAGCCGGGGACAGGGGGCTGGCGGCTACACCTTC
TRBV25-1	-	-	TRBJ1-1	CASTRNTEAFF	TGTGCCAGCACTAGGAACACTGAAGCTTTCTTT
TRBV14	few	-	TRBJ2-7	CASSRDFYEQYF	TGTGCCAGCAGCCGCGATTTCTACGAGCAGTACTTC
TRBV11-3	-	-	TRBJ2-3	CASSPIGTDTQYF	TGTGCCAGCAGCCCTATTGGTACAGATACGCAGTATTTT
TRBV18	-	TRBD1	TRBJ1-1	CASSPGQGGSLAEAFF	TGTGCCAGCTCACCGGGACAGGGCGGGAGTTTGGCTGAAGCTTTCTTT
TRBV5-6	-	-	TRBJ1-5	CASSLGSGSNQPQHF	TGTGCCAGCAGCTTGGGTTCGGGGAGCAATCAGCCCCAGCATTTT
TRBV19	-	-	TRBJ1-2	CASSMDRYYGYTF	TGTGCCAGTAGTATGGACAGATACTATGGCTACACCTTC